The rows below give T cell receptor beta chains drawn from one sample of a study of T cell responses to AZD1222 COVID-19 vaccine. The table came from immunoSEQ multiplex PCR; TCRdb's copy has only in-frame clones and leaves some out. The sample shows 82,000 or so clones, 90% of them seen only once. Specimen: peripheral blood, collected on day 0 of AZD1222 vaccination. Receptors were obtained from an adult in good health. Each CDR3 is given with its conserved first and last residue. Fields, in order: V gene, J gene, D gene, clone size, CDR3 protein, CDR3 DNA. A D gene is named only where the DNA matches it firmly. Clone sizes are given selectively: once, few, many, or a class where the clone is expanded.

>TRBV11-3|TRBJ2-3|.|.
CASSLTGLLTDTQYF
TGTGCCAGCAGCTTGACAGGTCTTCTCACAGATACGCAGTATTTT
>TRBV7-9|TRBJ2-5|.|.
CASSLSRLYQETQYF
TGTGCCAGCAGCTTATCAAGACTGTACCAAGAGACCCAGTACTTC
>TRBV10-3|TRBJ2-2|.|once
CAITEGDTGELFF
TGTGCCATCACCGAAGGGGACACCGGGGAGCTGTTTTTT
>TRBV7-9|TRBJ2-7|.|.
CASSSPGQLTSYEQYF
TGTGCCAGCAGCTCACCGGGACAACTTACCTCCTACGAGCAGTACTTC
>TRBV6-1|TRBJ2-1|.|.
CASSEQYVSSYNEQFF
TGTGCCAGCAGTGAACAGTACGTGAGCTCCTACAATGAGCAGTTCTTC
>TRBV19|TRBJ1-5|.|.
CASSIPGDGNSNQPQHF
TGTGCCAGTAGTATACCCGGGGACGGTAATAGCAATCAGCCCCAGCATTTT
>TRBV9|TRBJ2-5|TRBD2|.
CASSLSGGAFFKETQYF
TGTGCCAGCAGCTTATCGGGGGGAGCATTTTTTAAGGAGACCCAGTACTTC
>TRBV20-1|TRBJ2-5|TRBD2|few
CSASRVSELAAQETQYF
TGCAGTGCTAGTCGCGTTTCGGAACTAGCGGCTCAAGAGACCCAGTACTTC
>TRBV10-3|TRBJ1-5|TRBD1|.
CAISERGQGESQHF
TGTGCCATCAGTGAGCGGGGACAGGGAGAGTCCCAGCATTTT
>TRBV5-1|TRBJ2-7|TRBD2|.
CASSLVPGGSYEQYF
TGCGCCAGCAGCTTGGTACCGGGGGGTTCCTACGAGCAGTACTTC
>TRBV19|TRBJ1-2|.|.
CASSQQTKTYGYTF
TGTGCCAGTAGTCAACAGACCAAGACCTATGGCTACACCTTC
>TRBV18|TRBJ1-4|TRBD1|.
CASSPRTGDEKLFF
TGTGCCAGCTCACCTAGGACAGGGGATGAAAAACTGTTTTTT
>TRBV15|TRBJ1-3|TRBD1|.
CATSRDKGAGSGNTIYF
TGTGCCACCAGCAGAGATAAGGGGGCTGGGTCTGGAAACACCATATATTTT
>TRBV14|TRBJ1-6|TRBD1|few
CASSQTGGQGNSPLHF
TGTGCCAGCAGCCAGACGGGAGGACAGGGTAATTCACCCCTCCACTTT
>TRBV19|TRBJ2-1|TRBD2|.
CASSMASGDHNEQFF
TGTGCCAGTAGTATGGCTAGCGGGGATCACAATGAGCAGTTCTTC
>TRBV7-9|TRBJ1-1|TRBD1|medium-sized
CASSFQPGQGAENTEAFF
TGTGCCAGCAGCTTTCAACCGGGACAGGGGGCCGAGAACACTGAAGCTTTCTTT
>TRBV19|TRBJ1-1|.|.
CASIPPARQAEAFF
TGTGCCAGTATCCCCCCGGCCCGGCAGGCTGAAGCTTTCTTT
>TRBV5-1|TRBJ1-2|.|.
CASSLVAGDVGYTF
TGCGCCAGCAGCTTGGTCGCAGGGGATGTCGGCTACACCTTC
>TRBV5-6|TRBJ1-3|.|.
CASSRLAGNTIYF
TGTGCCAGCAGCCGACTTGCAGGAAACACCATATATTTT
>TRBV7-8|TRBJ1-5|TRBD1|.
CASSYDQGARGSNQPQHF
TGTGCCAGCAGCTACGACCAGGGGGCGAGAGGTAGCAATCAGCCCCAGCATTTT
>TRBV19|TRBJ1-1|.|.
CASSYRTGGPEAFF
TGTGCCAGTAGTTACCGTACCGGGGGGCCTGAAGCTTTCTTT
>TRBV5-4|TRBJ1-2|.|.
CASSSGGHLYGYTF
TGTGCCAGCAGTTCGGGGGGCCATCTCTATGGCTACACCTTC
>TRBV28|TRBJ2-7|.|.
CASIDRRVLGQYF
TGTGCCAGCATCGACAGGCGAGTCCTGGGGCAGTACTTC